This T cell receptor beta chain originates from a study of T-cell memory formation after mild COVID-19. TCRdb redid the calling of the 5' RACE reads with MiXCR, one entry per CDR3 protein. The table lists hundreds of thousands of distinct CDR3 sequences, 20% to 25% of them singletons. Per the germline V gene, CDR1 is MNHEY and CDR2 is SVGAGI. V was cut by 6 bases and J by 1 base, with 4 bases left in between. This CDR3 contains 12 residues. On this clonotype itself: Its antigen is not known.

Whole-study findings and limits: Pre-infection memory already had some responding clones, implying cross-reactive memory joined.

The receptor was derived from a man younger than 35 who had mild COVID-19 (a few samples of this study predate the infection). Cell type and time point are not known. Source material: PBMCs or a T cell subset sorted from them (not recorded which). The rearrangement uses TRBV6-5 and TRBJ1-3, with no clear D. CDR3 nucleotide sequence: TGTGCCAGCAGGACGTCTGGAAACACCATATATTTT. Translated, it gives CASRTSGNTIYF.